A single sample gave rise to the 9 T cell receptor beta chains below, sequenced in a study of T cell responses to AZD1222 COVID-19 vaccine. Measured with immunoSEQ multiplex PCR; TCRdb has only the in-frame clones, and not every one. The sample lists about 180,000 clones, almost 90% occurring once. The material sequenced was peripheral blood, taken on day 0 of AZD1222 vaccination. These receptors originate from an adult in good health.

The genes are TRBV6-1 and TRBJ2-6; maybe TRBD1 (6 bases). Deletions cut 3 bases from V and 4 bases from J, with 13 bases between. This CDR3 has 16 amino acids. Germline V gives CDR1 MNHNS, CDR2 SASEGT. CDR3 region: CASSDEMGAGANVLTF. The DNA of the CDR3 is TGTGCCAGCAGTGACGAAATGGGGGCGGGGGCCAACGTCCTGACTTTC.

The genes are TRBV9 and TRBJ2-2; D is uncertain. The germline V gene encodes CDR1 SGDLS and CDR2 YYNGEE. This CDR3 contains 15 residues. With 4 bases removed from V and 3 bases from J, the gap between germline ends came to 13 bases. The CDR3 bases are TGTGCCAGCAGCCCCTTCGTTAGGGACACCGGGGAGCTGTTTTTT. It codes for CASSPFVRDTGELFF.

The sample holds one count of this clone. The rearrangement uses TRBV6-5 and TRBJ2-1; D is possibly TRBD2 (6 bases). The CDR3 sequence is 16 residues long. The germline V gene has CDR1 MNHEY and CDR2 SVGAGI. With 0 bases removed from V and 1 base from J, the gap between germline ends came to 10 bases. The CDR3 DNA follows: TGTGCCAGCAGTTACTCGAAGGGACTGTCCTACAATGAGCAGTTCTTC. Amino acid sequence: CASSYSKGLSYNEQFF.

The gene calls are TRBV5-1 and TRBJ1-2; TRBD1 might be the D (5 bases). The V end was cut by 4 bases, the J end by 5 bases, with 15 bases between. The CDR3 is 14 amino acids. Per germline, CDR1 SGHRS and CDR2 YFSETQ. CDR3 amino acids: CASSPGGTDYGYTF. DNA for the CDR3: TGCGCCAGCAGCCCGGGGGGGACGGATTATGGCTACACCTTC.

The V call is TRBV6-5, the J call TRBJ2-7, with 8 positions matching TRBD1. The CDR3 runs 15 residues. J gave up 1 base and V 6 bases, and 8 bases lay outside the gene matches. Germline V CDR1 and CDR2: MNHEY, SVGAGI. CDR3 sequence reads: CASRSGTGLSYEQYF. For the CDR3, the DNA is TGTGCCAGCAGGTCGGGGACAGGACTGTCCTACGAGCAGTACTTC.

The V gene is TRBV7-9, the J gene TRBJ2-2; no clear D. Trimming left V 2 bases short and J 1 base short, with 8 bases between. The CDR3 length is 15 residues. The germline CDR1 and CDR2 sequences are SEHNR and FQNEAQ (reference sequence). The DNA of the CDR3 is TGTGCCAGCAGCTTAATGGGCTGGAACACCGGGGAGCTGTTTTTT. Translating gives CASSLMGWNTGELFF.

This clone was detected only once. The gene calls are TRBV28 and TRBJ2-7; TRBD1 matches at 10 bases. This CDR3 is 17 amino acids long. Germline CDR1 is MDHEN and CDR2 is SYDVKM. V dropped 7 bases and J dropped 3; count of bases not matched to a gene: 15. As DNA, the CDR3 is TGTGCCAGCAAGGTTCACCGGGACAGGGGACCTCTCTACGAGCAGTACTTC. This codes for CASKVHRDRGPLYEQYF.

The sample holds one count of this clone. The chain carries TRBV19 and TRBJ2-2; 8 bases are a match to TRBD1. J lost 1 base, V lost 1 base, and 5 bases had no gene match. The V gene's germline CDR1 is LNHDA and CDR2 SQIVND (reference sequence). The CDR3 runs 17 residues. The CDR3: CASSIGGGQENTGELFF. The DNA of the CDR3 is TGTGCCAGTAGTATAGGAGGGGGACAGGAGAACACCGGGGAGCTGTTTTTT.

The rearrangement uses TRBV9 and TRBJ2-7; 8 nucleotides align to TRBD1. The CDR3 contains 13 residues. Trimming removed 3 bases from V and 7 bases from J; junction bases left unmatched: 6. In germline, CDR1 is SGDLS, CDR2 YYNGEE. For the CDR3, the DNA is TGTGCCAGCAGCGCCACAGGGGGTTGGGAGCAGTACTTC. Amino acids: CASSATGGWEQYF.